Presented here are 12 T cell receptor beta chains from one specimen sequenced in a study of blood T cell repertoires in COVID-19. This table comes from immunoSEQ multiplex PCR, and its TCRdb copy is limited to in-frame clones, with some not included. The profile shows about 210,000 clones, under 85% of them singletons. The sequencing sample was made of peripheral blood. These receptors came from a woman older than 75 with COVID-19, enrolled during active disease.

V gene TRBV19 combines with J gene TRBJ1-6, with D possibly being TRBD1 (5 bases). Germline CDR1 is LNHDA and CDR2 is SQIVND (reference sequence). The CDR3 consists of 15 residues. Trimming took off 2 bases at V and 8 bases at J, with 13 bases between the two ends. DNA for the CDR3: TGTGCCAGTAGTATATGGGGCAGTAAAGATTCACCCCTCCACTTT. Amino acid sequence: CASSIWGSKDSPLHF.

This clone turned up a few times. The CDR3 loop is CASSVEQGAGYTF. CDR3 coding DNA: TGTGCCAGCAGCGTAGAGCAGGGGGCCGGCTACACCTTC. The chain couples TRBV9 to TRBJ1-2; TRBD1 aligns across 8 bases. V lost 0 bases, J lost 8 bases, and 3 bases stayed unmatched. The CDR3 length is 13 residues. CDR1 and CDR2 (germline): SGDLS, YYNGEE.

This chain uses TRBV19 with TRBJ1-6; no definite D call. The ends were cut back, 5 bases at V and 11 bases at J, with 13 bases in the middle. The CDR3 extends over 13 amino acids. Germline CDR1 LNHDA, CDR2 SQIVND (reference sequence). The CDR3 loop reads CASSPQSRPPLHF. DNA of the CDR3: TGTGCCAGTAGTCCGCAGTCGAGGCCACCCCTCCACTTT.

The J gene is TRBJ1-3, the V gene TRBV6-1, with TRBD1 identical over 8 bases. The junction had 1 base not matched to a gene; V was cut back by 2 bases and J by 1 base. CDR3 length equals 15 residues. CDR1 is MNHNS and CDR2 is SASEGT in the germline V gene. CDR3 bases: TGTGCCAGCAGTGAATACAGGGGGTCTGGAAACACCATATATTTT. As protein: CASSEYRGSGNTIYF.

V is TRBV19 and J is TRBJ2-4; D is perhaps TRBD1 (7 bases). The CDR3 is made up of 15 amino acids. Per the germline V gene, CDR1 is LNHDA and CDR2 is SQIVND (reference sequence). V shed 3 bases and J shed 8 bases, with 17 bases lying between them. This CDR3 is CASSIAGQQGYIQYF. The CDR3 nucleotides read TGTGCCAGTAGTATCGCGGGACAGCAGGGTTACATTCAGTACTTC.

The CDR3 DNA is TGCAGTGCTACCCTCCGGGAGTCGAACACCTTC. It translates to CSATLRESNTF. The chain carries TRBV20-1 and TRBJ1-2; D is unresolved. V lost 4 bases to trimming and J lost 12 bases, with 15 bases between them. CDR1 is DFQATT and CDR2 is SNEGSKA in the germline V gene (reference sequence). The length of the CDR3 is 11 residues.

The V and J genes are TRBV19 and TRBJ1-4; 10 nucleotides line up with TRBD1. The CDR3 length is 18 residues. Germline lookup yields CDR1 LNHDA and CDR2 SQIVND (reference sequence). V was pared by 10 bases and J by 0 bases, with 14 bases of the junction left unmatched. The CDR3 sequence: CANTGTGAYIATNEKLFF. The CDR3 DNA sequence: TGTGCCAACACCGGGACAGGGGCCTATATAGCAACTAATGAAAAACTGTTTTTT.

V usage is TRBV19 and J usage is TRBJ2-7; possibly TRBD1 for D (5 bases). This CDR3 has 14 residues. CDR1 is LNHDA and CDR2 is SQIVND in the germline V gene (reference sequence). Deletions cut 5 bases from V and 3 bases from J, with 14 bases between. CDR3 coding DNA: TGTGCCAGTAGTCTAATGGACACGGTCTACGAGCAGTACTTC. It encodes CASSLMDTVYEQYF. Based on the CDR3 plus reference TRBV19 and TRBJ2-7, the full variable domain is DGGITQSPKYLFRKEGQNVTLSCEQNLNHDAMYWYRQDPGQGLRLIYYSQIVNDFQKGDIAEGYSVSREKKESFPLTVTSAQKNPTAFYLCASSLMDTVYEQYFGPGTRLTVT.

This sequence joins TRBV13 and TRBJ1-1; no reliable D call. This CDR3 is 15 amino acids long. V was cut by 1 base and J by 1 base, with 10 bases left in between. The germline V gene encodes CDR1 PRHDT and CDR2 FYEKMQ (reference sequence). The CDR3 DNA sequence: TGTGCCAGCAGCTTAGACGGGGTAGAGAACACTGAAGCTTTCTTT. Encoded protein: CASSLDGVENTEAFF.

Details on this clone: The same CDR3 also results from other DNA sequences found in this sample. The V gene is TRBV3-1 (or the pseudogene TRBV3-2), the J gene TRBJ2-5; D ambiguous. V dropped 1 base and J dropped 5 bases, with 5 bases sitting between them. The CDR3 loop spans 12 amino acids. The V gene's germline CDR1 is LGHDT and CDR2 YNNKEL (reference sequence). CDR3 nucleotides: TGTGCCAGCAGCCAAGCGCGGGAGACCCAGTACTTC. The encoded protein is CASSQARETQYF.

This clone appeared once. The chain employs TRBV24-1 and TRBJ2-7; 9 nucleotides agree with TRBD1. Germline CDR1 KGHDR, CDR2 SFDVKD. The trim removed 4 bases at V and 5 bases at J, leaving 8 bases unmatched. The CDR3 extends over 15 amino acids. The CDR3 DNA is TGTGCCACCAGTGACCCACAGGGGGCGCGGGACGAGCAGTACTTC. Protein: CATSDPQGARDEQYF.

This clone has a single count. The gene calls are TRBV10-3 and TRBJ1-2, with TRBD1 matching over 7 bases. V lost 0 bases to trimming and J lost 5 bases; unmatched junction nucleotides: 3. Germline V gene lookup returns CDR1 ENHRY and CDR2 SYGVKD. CDR3 size: 14 residues. CDR3 in DNA: TGTGCCATCAGTGAGTCGCGGACAGGTTATGGCTACACCTTC. It encodes CAISESRTGYGYTF.